The entry below gives a single T cell receptor (beta chain) sequence along with its context. The antigen remains undetermined. Profiled with immunoSEQ multiplex PCR; TCRdb holds only in-frame clones, not every one. The table records roughly 56,000 clones, about four fifths of them present only once. These data originate in a study of PD-L1 blockade in urothelial cancer. Study observations and caveats: Having blood TCR clonality under the median before treatment predicted better survival. Tumor-associated TCR clones expanded more in blood at 3 weeks in patients with durable benefit.

The CDR3 contains 13 residues. V was pared by 8 bases and J by 8 bases, with 16 bases between. Germline CDR1 reads WNHNN; CDR2 reads SYGVQD (reference sequence). The specimen was PBMCs, collected around atezolizumab (anti-PD-L1) treatment. The source is a man in his 70s with urothelial cancer. This chain joins TRBV10-1 and TRBJ1-5; weak D call: TRBD1 (6 bases). The CDR3 DNA reads as TGCGCCAGCCAGGGGTCTTTGGGGGAGCCCCAGCATTTT. Its protein is CASQGSLGEPQHF.